Below are 25 T cell receptor beta chains sequenced from a single sample in a study of blood T cell repertoires in COVID-19. TCRdb keeps only in-frame clones here, not all; method: immunoSEQ multiplex PCR. This table holds 40,000 to 55,000 clones, under 85% found once. Sequencing was carried out using peripheral blood. These receptors were taken from a woman aged 80 or over with acute or convalescent COVID-19.

The sample holds one count of this clone. This chain connects TRBV5-1 to TRBJ1-4; D gene uncertain. This CDR3 spans 13 amino acids. V lost 0 bases and J 7 bases, leaving 7 bases between the germline ends. Germline lookup yields CDR1 SGHRS and CDR2 YFSETQ. This CDR3 is CASSLGVLEKLFF. CDR3 sequence (DNA): TGCGCCAGCAGCTTGGGTGTCCTTGAAAAACTGTTTTTT.

This clone came up a few times. This chain connects TRBV7-2 to TRBJ2-7, with unresolved D. The CDR3 is 11 amino acids. Trimming removed 4 bases at V and 5 bases at J, with 6 bases between. CDR1 is SGHTA and CDR2 is FQGNSA in the germline V gene. The CDR3 loop reads CASSSLNEQYF. The CDR3 coding sequence is TGTGCCAGCAGCTCCCTTAACGAGCAGTACTTC.

This chain connects TRBV19 to TRBJ1-5, with D uncertain. The V end was cut by 9 bases, the J end by 0 bases, with 15 bases between. This CDR3 spans 15 amino acids. CDR1 and CDR2 (germline): LNHDA, SQIVND (reference sequence). The CDR3 sequence: CASTPQPLSNQPQHF. CDR3 coding DNA: TGTGCCAGCACCCCCCAACCACTTAGCAATCAGCCCCAGCATTTT. Supplemented by reference TRBV19 and TRBJ1-5, the full variable domain reads DGGITQSPKYLFRKEGQNVTLSCEQNLNHDAMYWYRQDPGQGLRLIYYSQIVNDFQKGDIAEGYSVSREKKESFPLTVTSAQKNPTAFYLCASTPQPLSNQPQHFGDGTRLSIL.

The chain employs TRBV19 and TRBJ2-1; the match to TRBD1 covers 7 bases. Germline CDR1 is LNHDA and CDR2 is SQIVND (reference sequence). The V and J ends lost 4 bases and 5 bases, in that order; junction bases with no gene match: 5. CDR3 length: 14 amino acids. CDR3 sequence (DNA): TGTGCCAGTAGTAACCAGGGGGTGGACAATGAGCAGTTCTTC. Its protein product is CASSNQGVDNEQFF.

This clone was observed once. The V and J genes are TRBV5-4 and TRBJ2-3; TRBD1 matches 9 bases. This CDR3 is built from 16 residues. V dropped 0 bases and J dropped 3; count of bases not matched to a gene: 5. Germline values: CDR1 SGHNT, CDR2 YYREEE (reference sequence). The CDR3 sequence: CASSLAVTGGTDTQYF. In DNA, the CDR3 is TGTGCCAGCAGCTTGGCCGTGACAGGGGGAACAGATACGCAGTATTTT.

The rearrangement links TRBV6-1 to TRBJ2-7, with 16 bases fitting TRBD2. Germline CDR1 MNHNS, CDR2 SASEGT. V lost 4 bases to trimming and J lost 5 bases; unmatched junction nucleotides: 5. The CDR3 length is 16 residues. CDR3 nucleotides: TGTGCCAGCAGTGGAGGGACTAGCGGGAGGGCCAACGAGCAGTACTTC. As protein: CASSGGTSGRANEQYF.

The chain joins TRBV12-3 or TRBV12-4 to TRBJ1-2; D is unclear. Trimming cost V 3 bases and J 4 bases, with 6 bases left between them. The CDR3 runs to 12 residues. As DNA, the CDR3 is TGTGCCAGCAGTTTCGGAGGCTATGGCTACACCTTC. Translating gives CASSFGGYGYTF.

The CDR3 reads CATSPEGTGGNQPQHF. CDR3 DNA: TGTGCCACCAGCCCAGAAGGCACAGGGGGCAATCAGCCCCAGCATTTT. The chain recombines TRBV15 with TRBJ1-5; 7 nucleotides line up with TRBD1. CDR3 length: 16 residues. Germline CDR1 and CDR2: LNHNV and YYDKDF (reference sequence). The V and J ends lost 5 bases and 2 bases, in that order; junction bases with no gene match: 9.

The chain links TRBV12-5 to TRBJ2-3; D uncertain. Trimming pared 5 bases from V and 0 bases from J, leaving 15 bases between. Germline lookup yields CDR1 LGHNT and CDR2 FRNRAP. The CDR3 sequence is 16 residues long. In DNA form, the CDR3 reads TGTGCTAGTGGTCCCCCGGTGAGAACTAGCACAGATACGCAGTATTTT. Encoded protein: CASGPPVRTSTDTQYF.

The chain couples TRBV5-1 to TRBJ1-2; D unclear. The V end was cut by 4 bases, the J end by 2 bases, with 12 bases between. CDR1 SGHRS and CDR2 YFSETQ come from the germline V gene. The CDR3 loop spans 14 amino acids. DNA of the CDR3: TGCGCCAGCAGCAAGGGAGGCGGGAACTATGGCTACACCTTC. It is translated as CASSKGGGNYGYTF.

The chain couples TRBV7-9 to TRBJ1-1; tentative D call: TRBD1 (5 bases). The length of the CDR3 is 15 residues. Germline CDR1 reads SEHNR; CDR2 reads FQNEAQ (reference sequence). V lost 1 base and J 2 bases, leaving 11 bases between the germline ends. CDR3 protein: CASSLGQLRNTEAFF. The CDR3 bases are TGTGCCAGCAGCTTAGGACAGCTAAGAAACACTGAAGCTTTCTTT.

V is TRBV18 and J is TRBJ2-1, with D perhaps matching TRBD2 (6 bases). This CDR3 has 16 amino acids. Germline CDR1 KGHSH, CDR2 LQKENI. With 0 bases removed from V and 4 bases from J, the gap between germline ends came to 13 bases. The CDR3 nucleotides read TGTGCCAGCTCACCACCGGAGGGAATCCCATACAATGAGCAGTTCTTC. This gives the protein CASSPPEGIPYNEQFF. The variable domain in full, with the rest retrieved from reference TRBV18 and TRBJ2-1, is NAGVMQNPRHLVRRRGQEARLRCSPMKGHSHVYWYRQLPEEGLKFMVYLQKENIIDESGMPKERFSAEFPKEGPSILRIQQVVRGDSAAYFCASSPPEGIPYNEQFFGPGTRLTVL.

The chain is built from TRBV4-2 and TRBJ2-7, with TRBD2 matching over 9 bases. This CDR3 is 16 amino acids long. Germline CDR1 LGHNA, CDR2 YNFKEQ. J lost 3 bases, V lost 0 bases, and 6 bases had no gene match. This CDR3 is CASSQEQAGGYYEQYF. DNA for the CDR3: TGTGCCAGCAGCCAAGAACAGGCGGGAGGGTACTACGAGCAGTACTTC.

The V and J genes are TRBV7-9 and TRBJ2-1; D ambiguous. The V gene's germline CDR1 is SEHNR and CDR2 FQNEAQ (reference sequence). The germline V and J ends were trimmed by 2 bases and 6 bases, with 2 bases remaining between them. CDR3 length: 11 amino acids. CDR3 nucleotide sequence: TGTGCCAGCAGCTTACTCAATGAGCAGTTCTTC. Protein product: CASSLLNEQFF.

The chain combines TRBV2 with TRBJ1-4; perhaps TRBD1 as D (5 bases). Trimming took off 6 bases at V and 5 bases at J, with 16 bases between the two ends. The CDR3 extends over 15 amino acids. Per the germline V gene, CDR1 is SNHLY and CDR2 is FYNNEI. In DNA, the CDR3 is TGTGCCAGCAGCACGACCAGGGTGGGAAATGAAAAACTGTTTTTT. This encodes CASSTTRVGNEKLFF.

The rearrangement uses TRBV5-1 and TRBJ2-2; weak D call: TRBD1 (5 bases). The CDR3 contains 14 residues. Germline V lookup: CDR1 SGHRS, CDR2 YFSETQ. The V end was cut by 5 bases, the J end by 4 bases, with 12 bases between. The CDR3 here is CASRGASGTGELFF. In DNA form, the CDR3 reads TGCGCCAGCAGAGGGGCTTCGGGCACCGGGGAGCTGTTTTTT.

The chain uses TRBV10-1 and TRBJ2-1; 9 nucleotides agree with TRBD2. The CDR3 has 15 residues. The V segment lost 2 bases and the J segment 8 bases; nucleotides outside the gene matches: 7. CDR1 WNHNN and CDR2 SYGVQD come from the germline V gene (reference sequence). This chain's CDR3 is CASSEIAGDRDEQFF. The CDR3 nucleotides read TGCGCCAGCAGTGAGATAGCGGGAGATAGGGATGAGCAGTTCTTC.

The chain couples TRBV4-1 to TRBJ2-5, with 9 bases fitting TRBD1. The V gene end was trimmed by 3 bases and the J gene end by 4 bases; junction bases not matched to a gene: 12. Germline-derived CDR1 and CDR2 are MGHRA and YSYEKL. This CDR3 has 17 amino acids. CDR3 bases: TGCGCCAGCAGCCATTCTAACCCGGACAGGGGCTCAGAGACCCAGTACTTC. Its translation is CASSHSNPDRGSETQYF.

This chain connects TRBV5-1 to TRBJ1-5; tentative D call: TRBD1 (5 bases). CDR1 is SGHRS, CDR2 YFSETQ, per germline. V lost 4 bases and J lost 7, with 18 bases in between. The CDR3 spans 15 residues. The DNA for the CDR3 is TGCGCCAGCAGCGAGGCAGGGTGGGATGGACAGCCCCAGCATTTT. Its translation is CASSEAGWDGQPQHF.

The CDR3 sequence is CASSVGQGTPQHF. DNA of the CDR3: TGTGCCAGCAGCGTAGGACAGGGGACTCCCCAGCATTTT. The chain employs TRBV9 and TRBJ1-5; 8 nucleotides align to TRBD1. Germline CDR1 reads SGDLS; CDR2 reads YYNGEE. CDR3 size: 13 residues. J was trimmed by 10 bases and V by 0 bases; bases with no gene match: 3.

The chain is built from TRBV25-1 and TRBJ2-7, with D tentatively TRBD2 (6 bases). V lost 9 bases, J lost 0 bases, and 24 bases lay in between. The CDR3 has 17 residues. Germline-derived CDR1 and CDR2 are MGHDK and SYGVNS. CDR3 sequence reads: CARWTAGTSLGSYEQYF. The CDR3, as DNA: TGTGCCAGATGGACGGCCGGAACTAGCTTGGGCTCCTACGAGCAGTACTTC.

The V and J genes are TRBV10-3 and TRBJ2-7, with TRBD2 identical over 7 bases. CDR1 is ENHRY, CDR2 SYGVKD, per germline. The V gene end was trimmed by 4 bases and the J gene end by 4 bases; junction bases not matched to a gene: 7. There are 14 residues in the CDR3. DNA for the CDR3: TGTGCCATCAGTGTGGGAGGGAGTCGGTACGAGCAGTACTTC. The encoded protein is CAISVGGSRYEQYF.

The CDR3 here is CASSVTTAGGGYNEQFF. CDR3 bases: TGTGCCAGCAGCGTTACAACGGCGGGAGGGGGCTACAATGAGCAGTTCTTC. J is TRBJ2-1 and V is TRBV9; 9 bases line up with TRBD2. The CDR3 sequence is 17 residues long. J was trimmed by 3 bases and V by 2 bases; bases with no gene match: 9. Germline CDR1 reads SGDLS; CDR2 reads YYNGEE. Supplemented by reference TRBV9 and TRBJ2-1, the full variable domain reads DSGVTQTPKHLITATGQRVTLRCSPRSGDLSVYWYQQSLDQGLQFLIQYYNGEERAKGNILERFSAQQFPDLHSELNLSSLELGDSALYFCASSVTTAGGGYNEQFFGPGTRLTVL.

The chain links TRBV20-1 to TRBJ2-7, with TRBD2 as a possible D gene (5 bases). CDR1 and CDR2 (germline): DFQATT, SNEGSKA (reference sequence). The CDR3 is 18 amino acids. With 3 bases removed from V and 3 bases from J, the gap between germline ends came to 27 bases. The CDR3: CSASAPPGEGIRDYEQYF. CDR3 nucleotide sequence: TGCAGTGCTAGTGCCCCCCCAGGCGAGGGAATACGGGACTACGAGCAGTACTTC.

The rearrangement uses TRBV9 and TRBJ1-4, with a weak D call TRBD1 (5 bases). The CDR3 contains 17 residues. The germline V gene encodes CDR1 SGDLS and CDR2 YYNGEE. V was pared by 0 bases and J by 2 bases, with 14 bases between. The CDR3 here is CASSVAARAGTNEKLFF. The CDR3 DNA is TGTGCCAGCAGCGTAGCAGCCCGTGCAGGGACTAATGAAAAACTGTTTTTT.